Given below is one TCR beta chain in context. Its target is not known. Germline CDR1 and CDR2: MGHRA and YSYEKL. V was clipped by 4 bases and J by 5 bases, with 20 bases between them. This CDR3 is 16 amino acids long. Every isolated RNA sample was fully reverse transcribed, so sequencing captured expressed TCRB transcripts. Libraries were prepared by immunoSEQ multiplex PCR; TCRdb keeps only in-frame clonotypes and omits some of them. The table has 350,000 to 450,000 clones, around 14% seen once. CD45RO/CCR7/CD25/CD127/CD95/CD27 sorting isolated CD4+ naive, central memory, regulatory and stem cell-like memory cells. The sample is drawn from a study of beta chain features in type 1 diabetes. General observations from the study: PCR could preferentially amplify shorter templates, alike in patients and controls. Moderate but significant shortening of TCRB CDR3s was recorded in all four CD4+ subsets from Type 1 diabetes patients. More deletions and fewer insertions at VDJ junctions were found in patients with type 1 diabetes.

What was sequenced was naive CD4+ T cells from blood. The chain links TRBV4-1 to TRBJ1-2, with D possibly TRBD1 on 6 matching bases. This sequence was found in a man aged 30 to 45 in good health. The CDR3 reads CASSPYGRARGYGYTF. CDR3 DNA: TGCGCCAGCAGCCCTTACGGCAGGGCAAGGGGGTATGGCTACACCTTC.